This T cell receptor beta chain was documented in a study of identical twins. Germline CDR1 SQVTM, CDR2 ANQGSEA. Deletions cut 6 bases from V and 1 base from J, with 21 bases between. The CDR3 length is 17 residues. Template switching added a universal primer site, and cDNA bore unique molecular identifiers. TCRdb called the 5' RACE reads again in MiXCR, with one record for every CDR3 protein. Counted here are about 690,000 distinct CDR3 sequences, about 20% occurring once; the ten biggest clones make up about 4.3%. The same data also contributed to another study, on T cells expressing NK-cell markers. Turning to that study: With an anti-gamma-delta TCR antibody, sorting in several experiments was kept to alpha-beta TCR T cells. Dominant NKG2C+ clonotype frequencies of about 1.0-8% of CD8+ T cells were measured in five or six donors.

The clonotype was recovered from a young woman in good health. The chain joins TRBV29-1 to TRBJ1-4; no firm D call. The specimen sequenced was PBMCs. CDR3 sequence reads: CSVYRHRGSGTNEKLFF. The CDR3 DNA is TGCAGCGTATATCGACATCGCGGCTCCGGAACTAATGAAAAACTGTTTTTT.